This entry is about one TCR beta chain. Its antigen target is currently unknown. The sample holds no much larger clone one base away, and base qualities are not on file. This same CDR3 is encoded by further DNA sequences in the sample. The data stem from a study of shared clonotypes between healthy human individuals (dated by TCRdb to 2019 to 2021). For the wider study: Two women and three men aged 18 to 49 years were included in the cohort. For each donor, three plates each were used for CD4 naive and CD4 memory, two plates were used for CD8 naive, and one plate was used for CD8 memory. To estimate repertoire size and how much clonotype sharing occurs between individuals, the study deeply sequenced the blood TCR repertoires of roughly 5 healthy adults. Different laboratories and diverse techniques were used to prepare libraries and sequence TCR repertoires, to increase sequencing depth and limit assay-specific biases. Between about 0.85 and 9.5 billion PBMCs per donor were obtained by leukapheresis.

For the CD8 naive samples, CD45RO-negative cells were positively selected for CCR7, yielding a CD45RA+CCR7+ population from which TemRA cells were excluded. Donors were healthy HIV-negative adults with no recently reported acute infections or vaccinations. Only Caucasian adults living in Nashville, Tennessee, USA were represented among the donors. After blood collection by leukapheresis, PBMCs were isolated using Ficoll-Histopaque density gradient centrifugation and then cryopreserved in the vapor phase of liquid nitrogen. Analytical flow cytometry was used to check the purity and quantity of each magnetically sorted T cell population. From each sorted fraction, genomic DNA was isolated and quantified by UV absorbance on a Nanodrop 2000c. TCR CDR3 regions were amplified from genomic DNA by multiplex PCR using the deep immunoSEQ assay. Genomic DNA extracted from each cell subset was distributed evenly over all wells of several immunoSEQ 96-well plates, and each plate served as one replicate. For sorted subsets, each replicate PCR was loaded with approximately 0.2 ug genomic DNA, equivalent to 30,000 to 35,000 T cell genomes. Purified libraries were measured with a Qubit 3.0 fluorometer, size-checked on a Bioanalyzer 2100, and measured again with the KAPA Library Quantification kit. Every immunoSEQ 96-well plate was sequenced on a separate single-read 150-cycle Illumina NextSeq 550 flow cell. On the authors' methods: Because the immunoSEQ output held only junctional sequences and lacked quality scores, the filtering could not match the filtering applied to full-length reads. Sequences were annotated with PyIR, a Python wrapper for IgBLAST v1.9, using IMGT germline references to assign V/J genes and CDR3. Reads were filtered out if the reads had weak V/J assignments (E-value above 1e-6), no CDR3, stop codons, out-of-frame junctions, or ambiguous translated residues. V3J clonotypes were defined as sequences sharing the same inferred V gene, J gene, and CDR3 amino acid sequence. To compute the percentage overlap between repertoires, the number of shared unique clonotypes was divided by the size of the smaller repertoire. Three approaches were used to assess repertoire richness: RTK rarefaction, the Chao1 estimator, and Recon v2.1 estimates of unobserved clonotypes. OLGA was used to compute generation probabilities for all TCRbeta clonotypes that the gDNA method yielded from a few donors. TCRdb carries this immuneACCESS record with in-frame sequences only. Its versions omit some clonotypes, under half of them owing to an unresolved V gene in the studies checked, with the rest unexplained. V and J calls and clone size follow that table, whereas D and trimming were derived from the DNA. The sample table holds a few million clones, of which roughly 93% were seen once. The top ten clones comprise 1.5% to 2% of the sample.

The germline V and J ends show losses of 6 bases and 6 bases respectively, and no gene match explains 1 base of the junction. Including cysteine and phenylalanine, the CDR3 has 14 amino acids. CDR3 DNA is the only sequence kept; it has 42 bases, read in frame from the first base. The germline V gene yields MGHDK for CDR1 and SYGVNS for CDR2. The full study reports these points: About 4.5% of naive CD4, around 4% of naive CD8, 2.3% of memory CD4, and roughly 0.4% of memory CD8 clonotypes were shared across a few donors. Sampling was restricted to blood, and TCR repertoires in tissue are likely to differ from TCR repertoires in blood. Compared with non-shared clonotypes, the clonotypes found in all four sorted-subset donors had higher generation probabilities. Naive subsets generally had larger estimated clonotype richness than memory subsets. Because the study included only a small number of donors, the genetic and exposure-history diversity represented was limited. Pairwise subsampling led to the expectation that sequencing depth would affect the degree of clonotype sharing among donors. Even with the large sequencing depth, rarefaction of the sorted-subset datasets indicated that sequencing was incomplete.

This TCR was recovered from a man between 18 and 35 years old in good health. Some clones in this sample may be carry-over from other donors' samples. In this chain, TRBV25-1 is recombined with TRBJ2-1, and TRBD2 matches 14 of the central bases. Sequencing was performed on naive CD8+ T cells from PBMCs. Read against the paper, the sample's cell subset or site label means: CD45RA+CCR7+. This receptor carries the CDR3 CASSGLAGGNEQFF. DNA sequence: TGTGCCAGCAGCGGACTAGCGGGAGGCAATGAGCAGTTCTTC.